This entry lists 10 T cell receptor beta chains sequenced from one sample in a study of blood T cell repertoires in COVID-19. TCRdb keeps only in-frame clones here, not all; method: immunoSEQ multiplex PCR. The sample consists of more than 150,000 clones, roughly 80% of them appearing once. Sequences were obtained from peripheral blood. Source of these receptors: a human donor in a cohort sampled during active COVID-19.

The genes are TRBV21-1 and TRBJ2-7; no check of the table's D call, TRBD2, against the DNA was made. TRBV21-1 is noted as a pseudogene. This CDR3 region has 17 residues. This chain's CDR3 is CASSATGLAGVSYEQYF. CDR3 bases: TGTGCCAGCAGCGCGACGGGACTAGCGGGGGTCTCCTACGAGCAGTACTTC.

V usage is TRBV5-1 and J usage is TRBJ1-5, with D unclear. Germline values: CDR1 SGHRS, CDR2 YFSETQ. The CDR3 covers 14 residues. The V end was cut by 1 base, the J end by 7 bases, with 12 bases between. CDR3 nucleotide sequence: TGCGCCAGCAGCTTGTCCGGGAACGACCAGCCCCAGCATTTT. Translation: CASSLSGNDQPQHF.

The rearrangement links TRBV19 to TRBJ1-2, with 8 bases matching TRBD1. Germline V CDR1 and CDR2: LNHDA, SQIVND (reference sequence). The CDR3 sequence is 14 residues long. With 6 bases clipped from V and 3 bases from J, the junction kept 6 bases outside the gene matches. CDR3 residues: CASSRTGGDYGYTF. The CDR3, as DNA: TGTGCCAGTAGCCGTACAGGGGGGGACTATGGCTACACCTTC. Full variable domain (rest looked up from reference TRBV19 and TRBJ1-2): DGGITQSPKYLFRKEGQNVTLSCEQNLNHDAMYWYRQDPGQGLRLIYYSQIVNDFQKGDIAEGYSVSREKKESFPLTVTSAQKNPTAFYLCASSRTGGDYGYTFGSGTRLTVV.

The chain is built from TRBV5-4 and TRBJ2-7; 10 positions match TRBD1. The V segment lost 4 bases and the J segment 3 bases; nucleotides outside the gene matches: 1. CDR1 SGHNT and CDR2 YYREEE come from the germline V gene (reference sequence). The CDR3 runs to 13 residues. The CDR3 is CASSRDRGYEQYF. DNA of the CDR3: TGTGCCAGCAGCCGGGACAGGGGCTACGAGCAGTACTTC.

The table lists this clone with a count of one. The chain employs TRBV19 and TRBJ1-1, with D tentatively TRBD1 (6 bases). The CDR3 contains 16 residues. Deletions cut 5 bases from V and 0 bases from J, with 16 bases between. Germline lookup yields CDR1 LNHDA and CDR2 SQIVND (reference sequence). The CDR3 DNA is TGTGCCAGTAGTCTCCAGGGGATAAACATGAACACTGAAGCTTTCTTT. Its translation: CASSLQGINMNTEAFF.

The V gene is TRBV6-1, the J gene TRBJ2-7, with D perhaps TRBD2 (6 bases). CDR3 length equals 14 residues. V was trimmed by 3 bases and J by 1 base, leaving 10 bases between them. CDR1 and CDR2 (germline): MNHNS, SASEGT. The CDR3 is CASSDRGKSYEQYF. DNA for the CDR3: TGTGCCAGCAGTGATCGGGGGAAGTCCTACGAGCAGTACTTC.

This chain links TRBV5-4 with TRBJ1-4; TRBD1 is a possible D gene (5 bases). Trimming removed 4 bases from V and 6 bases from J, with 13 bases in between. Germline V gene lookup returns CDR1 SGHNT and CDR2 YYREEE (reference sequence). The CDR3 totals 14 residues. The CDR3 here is CASSRWGEDEKLFF. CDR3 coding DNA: TGTGCCAGCAGCCGTTGGGGGGAGGATGAAAAACTGTTTTTT.

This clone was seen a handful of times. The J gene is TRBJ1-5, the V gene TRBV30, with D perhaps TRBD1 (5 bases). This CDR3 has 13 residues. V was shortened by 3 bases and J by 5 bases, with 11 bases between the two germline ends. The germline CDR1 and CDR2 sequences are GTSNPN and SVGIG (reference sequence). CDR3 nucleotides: TGTGCCTGGAGCATTCAGGGATATCAGCCCCAGCATTTT. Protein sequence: CAWSIQGYQPQHF.

CDR3 sequence: CASSAAPGINYGYTF. DNA of the CDR3: TGTGCCAGCAGCGCCGCCCCAGGGATTAACTATGGCTACACCTTC. The chain combines TRBV9 with TRBJ1-2, with D tentatively TRBD1 (5 bases). Germline V lookup: CDR1 SGDLS, CDR2 YYNGEE. V was trimmed by 3 bases and J by 1 base, leaving 13 bases between them. The CDR3 covers 15 residues.

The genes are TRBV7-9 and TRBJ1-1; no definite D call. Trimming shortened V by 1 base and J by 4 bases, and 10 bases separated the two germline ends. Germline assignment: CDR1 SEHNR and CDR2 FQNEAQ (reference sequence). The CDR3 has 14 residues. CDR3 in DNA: TGTGCCAGCAGCTTAGTGGGGAGAACCACTGAAGCTTTCTTT. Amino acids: CASSLVGRTTEAFF.